This TCR beta chain was documented in a study of early T cells in non-severe SARS-CoV-2 infection. This CDR3 is built from 16 residues. V shed 1 base and J 1 base; nucleotides not matched to a gene: 7. Germline V gene data show CDR1 as SGHNT and CDR2 as YYREEE (reference sequence). This clonotype came up many times. What it binds is not known. Study conclusions and caveats: Clonotype matching in VDJdb favored anti-spike CD8 responses and did not capture private and CD4 specificities.

TCRdb used MiXCR to reprocess the 5' RACE reads, holding one entry per CDR3 protein. The table shows 25,000 to 35,000 distinct CDR3 sequences, with about 6.1% occurring only once. The origin of this receptor is an adult who was a healthcare worker with PCR-confirmed SARS-CoV-2 infection or an uninfected control (not recorded which). The source material was whole blood. The rearrangement links TRBV5-4 to TRBJ2-5, with TRBD2 matching 7 bases. CDR3 coding DNA: TGTGCCAGCAGCTTGCCGATGGGGGGGGGCCAAGAGACCCAGTACTTC. It yields the protein CASSLPMGGGQETQYF.